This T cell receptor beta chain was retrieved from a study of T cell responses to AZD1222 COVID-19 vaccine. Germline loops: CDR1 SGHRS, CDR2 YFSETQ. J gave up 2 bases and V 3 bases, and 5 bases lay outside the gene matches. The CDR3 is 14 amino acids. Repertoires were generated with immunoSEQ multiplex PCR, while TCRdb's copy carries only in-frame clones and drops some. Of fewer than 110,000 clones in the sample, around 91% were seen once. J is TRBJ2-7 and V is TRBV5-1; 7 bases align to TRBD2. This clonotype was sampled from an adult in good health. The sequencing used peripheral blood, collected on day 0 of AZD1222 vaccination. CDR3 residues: CASSYTGTTYEQYF. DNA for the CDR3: TGCGCCAGCAGCTATACCGGGACTACCTACGAGCAGTACTTC.